These 30 T cell receptor beta chains came from one sample sequenced in a study of CD8 T cells in Susac syndrome. When the RNA was reverse transcribed, random hexamers were used with an input of 0.5 to 1 ug. TCRdb reprocessed the immunoSEQ multiplex PCR reads via MiXCR and lists one record per CDR3 protein. This sample has some 400,000 distinct CDR3 sequences, with approximately 85% found just once. The sample comprised CD8+ T cells from PBMCs. All receptors come from a human donor with multiple sclerosis.

This chain's CDR3 is CASNNKGGTDTQYF. CDR3 nucleotides: TGTGCCAGCAATAATAAGGGCGGCACAGATACGCAGTATTTT. The chain joins TRBV6-5 to TRBJ2-3; D is uncertain. From germline, CDR1 is MNHEY and CDR2 SVGAGI. The germline V and J ends were trimmed by 7 bases and 1 base, with 12 bases remaining between them. There are 14 residues in the CDR3.

The V call is TRBV15, the J call TRBJ1-1; D is undetermined. The ends were cut back, 0 bases at V and 6 bases at J, with 11 bases in the middle. The CDR3 runs 14 residues. Germline CDR1 is LNHNV and CDR2 is YYDKDF (reference sequence). CDR3 bases: TGTGCCACCAGCAGAGATAGGCAGTTCCCTGAAGCTTTCTTT. Protein sequence: CATSRDRQFPEAFF.

The chain has TRBV7-6 and TRBJ2-7; the D is unclear. With 5 bases removed from V and 0 bases from J, the gap between germline ends came to 11 bases. Germline-derived CDR1 and CDR2 are SGHVS and FNYEAQ. This CDR3 is built from 14 residues. CDR3: CASSLETSSYEQYF. The DNA for the CDR3 is TGTGCCAGCAGCCTAGAGACCAGCTCCTACGAGCAGTACTTC.

The CDR3 bases are TGTGCCAGTGTAACGGTGGCCGATGGCTACACCTTC. Amino acid sequence: CASVTVADGYTF. The rearrangement joins TRBV2 to TRBJ1-2; D is unresolved. The CDR3 has 12 amino acids. The germline V and J ends were trimmed by 9 bases and 6 bases, with 14 bases remaining between them. Germline V gene lookup returns CDR1 SNHLY and CDR2 FYNNEI.

The chain couples TRBV11-3 to TRBJ2-1; D is unresolved. The ends were cut back, 2 bases at V and 8 bases at J, with 7 bases in the middle. This CDR3 is 12 amino acids long. Germline-derived CDR1 and CDR2 are SGHNT and YENEEA. CDR3 in DNA: TGTGCCAGCAGCTTATTCGACGATGAGCAGTTCTTC. Residues: CASSLFDDEQFF.

This chain joins TRBV5-1 and TRBJ2-7, with 9 nucleotides matching TRBD1. Losses at the gene ends were 4 bases for V and 3 bases for J; bases not matched to a gene: 5. The CDR3 runs 14 residues. Germline V gene sequence: CDR1 SGHRS, CDR2 YFSETQ. In nucleotides, the CDR3 is TGCGCCAGCAGCGGGGGACAGGGTTTCTACGAGCAGTACTTC. This sequence encodes CASSGGQGFYEQYF.

The rearrangement uses TRBV7-8 and TRBJ2-2, with D unresolved. The V gene lost 6 bases and the J gene lost 3 bases, with 17 bases spanning the gap. The CDR3 is 16 amino acids. Germline CDR1 and CDR2: SGHVS and FQNEAQ. The CDR3 sequence is CASSPPRSTYTGELFF. DNA of the CDR3: TGTGCCAGCAGTCCTCCTCGGAGTACGTACACCGGGGAGCTGTTTTTT.

The V and J genes are TRBV2 and TRBJ2-5, with D possibly being TRBD2 (6 bases). CDR1 is SNHLY, CDR2 FYNNEI, per germline. The length of the CDR3 is 15 residues. V shed 3 bases and J shed 3 bases, with 14 bases lying between them. The CDR3 reads CASSDFPPSEETQYF. The CDR3 nucleotides read TGTGCCAGCAGTGACTTTCCCCCTAGCGAAGAGACCCAGTACTTC. The full variable domain, with the rest looked up from reference TRBV2 and TRBJ2-5, is EPEVTQTPSHQVTQMGQEVILRCVPISNHLYFYWYRQILGQKVEFLVSFYNNEISEKSEIFDDQFSVERPDGSNFTLKIRSTKLEDSAMYFCASSDFPPSEETQYFGPGTRLLVL.

The chain has TRBV7-6 and TRBJ1-1; D possibly corresponds to TRBD1 (6 bases). This CDR3 contains 14 residues. V lost 4 bases and J 3 bases, leaving 12 bases between the germline ends. Germline V gene sequence: CDR1 SGHVS, CDR2 FNYEAQ. The CDR3 reads CASSSGGPYTEAFF. In nucleotides, the CDR3 is TGTGCCAGCAGCTCCGGGGGGCCCTACACTGAAGCTTTCTTT.

This sequence joins TRBV3-1 and TRBJ2-1; D is uncertain. Germline V gene lookup returns CDR1 LGHDT and CDR2 YNNKEL (reference sequence). The CDR3 runs to 17 residues. V was clipped by 3 bases and J by 6 bases, with 21 bases between them. This CDR3 reads CASSQRWADPRTNEQFF. CDR3 coding DNA: TGTGCCAGCAGCCAGAGATGGGCCGACCCCCGCACCAATGAGCAGTTCTTC.

V usage is TRBV6-6 and J usage is TRBJ2-5; 7 nucleotides align to TRBD1. There are 15 residues in the CDR3. V was pared by 2 bases and J by 5 bases, with 8 bases of the junction left unmatched. Per the germline V gene, CDR1 is MNHNY and CDR2 is SVGAGI (reference sequence). The DNA for the CDR3 is TGTGCCAGCAGTTACCCCGACAGGGTGGGGGAGACCCAGTACTTC. Translated, it gives CASSYPDRVGETQYF.

The chain employs TRBV4-1 and TRBJ2-3; D tentatively fits TRBD1 or TRBD2 (5 bases each). CDR3 length: 17 amino acids. Trimming shortened V by 0 bases and J by 5 bases, and 18 bases separated the two germline ends. Germline CDR1 reads MGHRA; CDR2 reads YSYEKL. Written as DNA, the CDR3 is TGCGCCAGCAGCCAAGAGGGGGTTACCCACTTTAAAGATACGCAGTATTTT. Its protein is CASSQEGVTHFKDTQYF.

The chain couples TRBV29-1 to TRBJ2-5; weak D call: TRBD2 (6 bases). V was shortened by 2 bases and J by 2 bases, with 9 bases between the two germline ends. Germline lookup yields CDR1 SQVTM and CDR2 ANQGSEA. CDR3 length: 13 residues. CDR3 nucleotide sequence: TGCAGCGTTGAATGGGACTCTCAAGAGACCCAGTACTTC. Protein product: CSVEWDSQETQYF.

This chain uses TRBV20-1 with TRBJ2-5, with 7 bases matching TRBD1. The ends lost 1 base at V and 5 bases at J; junction bases unmatched: 13. The CDR3 is made up of 16 amino acids. In germline, CDR1 is DFQATT, CDR2 SNEGSKA (reference sequence). CDR3 coding DNA: TGCAGTGCTAGAGTTCTTGGGCAGGGGGTGTCGGAGACCCAGTACTTC. Its protein product is CSARVLGQGVSETQYF.

This chain uses TRBV7-3 with TRBJ1-2; no definite D call. This CDR3 has 12 amino acids. V lost 5 bases, J lost 4 bases, and 8 bases lay in between. CDR1 SGHTA and CDR2 FQGTGA come from the germline V gene. The CDR3 DNA reads TGTGCCAGCAGCAAGTCCGGCTATGGCTACACCTTC. This translates into CASSKSGYGYTF.

This chain uses TRBV5-5 with TRBJ1-5; D gene uncertain. Germline CDR1 and CDR2: SGHKS and YYEKEE (reference sequence). The CDR3 spans 14 residues. Trimming pared 1 base from V and 6 bases from J, leaving 11 bases between. The CDR3: CASSLREWGQPQHF. Here the CDR3 DNA reads TGTGCCAGCAGCTTGCGAGAATGGGGTCAGCCCCAGCATTTT.

This chain connects TRBV20-1 to TRBJ2-7; D is uncertain. CDR3 size: 13 residues. Between the trimmed V and J ends, which lost 6 bases and 5 bases, there was a span of 17 bases. Germline CDR1 and CDR2: DFQATT and SNEGSKA (reference sequence). CDR3 sequence: CSARHVGLDEQYF. The CDR3 DNA sequence: TGCAGTGCCCGACATGTGGGGTTGGACGAGCAGTACTTC.

The chain has TRBV7-9 and TRBJ1-2, with D maybe TRBD1 (6 bases). Germline values: CDR1 SEHNR, CDR2 FQNEAQ (reference sequence). CDR3 length: 14 amino acids. Trimming removed 4 bases from V and 6 bases from J, with 15 bases in between. The CDR3 coding sequence is TGTGCCAGCAGCTCACCCGGGGGGCTGGATGGCTACACCTTC. It yields the protein CASSSPGGLDGYTF.

The rearrangement joins TRBV27 to TRBJ2-1; D gene uncertain. The germline V gene has CDR1 MNHEY and CDR2 SMNVEV (reference sequence). The CDR3 is 13 amino acids. V was pared by 0 bases and J by 3 bases, with 3 bases between. The DNA of the CDR3 is TGTGCCAGCAGTTTATCAGACTACAATGAGCAGTTCTTC. Residues: CASSLSDYNEQFF.

Here the CDR3 reads CASSFWSEEETQYF. In DNA, the CDR3 is TGTGCCAGCAGCTTTTGGTCAGAAGAAGAGACCCAGTACTTC. The chain has TRBV11-2 and TRBJ2-5; D is undetermined. This CDR3 is built from 14 residues. V was trimmed by 3 bases and J by 3 bases, leaving 11 bases between them. Germline V CDR1 and CDR2: SGHAT, FQNNGV.

The V gene is TRBV5-4, the J gene TRBJ1-1; TRBD1 agrees at 9 bases. CDR1 and CDR2 (germline): SGHNT, YYREEE (reference sequence). Losses at the gene ends were 4 bases for V and 3 bases for J; bases not matched to a gene: 13. This CDR3 contains 17 residues. In DNA form, the CDR3 reads TGTGCCAGCAGCAGAGGCAACAGGGGGCGATACGACACTGAAGCTTTCTTT. This encodes CASSRGNRGRYDTEAFF.

The table lists this clonotype with a count of one. J is TRBJ2-2 and V is TRBV30; D perhaps matches TRBD1 (6 bases). V was pared by 4 bases and J by 0 bases, with 15 bases between. Germline V gene sequence: CDR1 GTSNPN, CDR2 SVGIG (reference sequence). The CDR3 extends over 16 amino acids. DNA of the CDR3: TGTGCCTGGACCTGGACCGGGACAACGAACACCGGGGAGCTGTTTTTT. This codes for CAWTWTGTTNTGELFF. Full variable domain (missing parts from reference TRBV30 and TRBJ2-2): SQTIHQWPATLVQPVGSPLSLECTVEGTSNPNLYWYRQAAGRGLQLLFYSVGIGQISSEVPQNLSASRPQDRQFILSSKKLLLSDSGFYLCAWTWTGTTNTGELFFGEGSRLTVL.

In DNA form, the CDR3 reads TGCGCCAGCAGCCACAGTAGCGGGGAAGATAACACCGGGGAGCTGTTTTTT. Translating it yields CASSHSSGEDNTGELFF. The chain has TRBV4-1 and TRBJ2-2; 8 bases align to TRBD2. Trimming took 3 bases from V and 2 from J; bases not matched to a gene: 8. Germline V lookup: CDR1 MGHRA, CDR2 YSYEKL. The CDR3 contains 17 residues.

The rearrangement uses TRBV12-3 or TRBV12-4 and TRBJ1-1, with D unclear. V dropped 3 bases and J dropped 4 bases, with 27 bases sitting between them. The CDR3 covers 19 residues. CDR3 DNA: TGTGCCAGCAGTTTTTCTGAGGCTCCCACCCTTACCCCGAGCACTGAAGCTTTCTTT. Translated, it gives CASSFSEAPTLTPSTEAFF.

The J gene is TRBJ2-1, the V gene TRBV7-3; D remains ambiguous. The CDR3 covers 17 residues. CDR1 and CDR2 (germline): SGHTA, FQGTGA. V was cut by 1 base and J by 9 bases, with 22 bases left in between. CDR3 DNA sequence: TGTGCCAGCAGCTTAAACGGACGGTTGGCTGGCGAGAGTGAGCAGTTCTTC. Its protein is CASSLNGRLAGESEQFF.

The chain links TRBV7-9 to TRBJ2-1; TRBD2 matches at 8 bases. V shed 1 base, J shed 4 bases, and the junction held 3 bases outside the gene matches. CDR3 length: 15 residues. Germline values: CDR1 SEHNR, CDR2 FQNEAQ (reference sequence). The CDR3 region is CASSLVPSGYNEQFF. Written as DNA, the CDR3 is TGTGCCAGCAGCTTAGTGCCTAGCGGGTACAATGAGCAGTTCTTC.

The J gene is TRBJ2-1, the V gene TRBV5-6; TRBD2 is a possible D gene (6 bases). The CDR3 covers 14 residues. Trimming left V 5 bases short and J 10 bases short, with 19 bases between. Germline V gene sequence: CDR1 SGHDT, CDR2 YYEEEE. The CDR3 region is CASSSGTSRREQFF. Here the CDR3 DNA reads TGTGCCAGCAGTTCCGGGACTTCAAGGCGGGAGCAGTTCTTC.

This clonotype was seen more than once but under ten times. The V and J genes are TRBV10-3 and TRBJ2-7; possibly TRBD1 for D (6 bases). Trimming pared 0 bases from V and 2 bases from J, leaving 14 bases between. The CDR3 runs to 16 residues. CDR1 is ENHRY and CDR2 is SYGVKD in the germline V gene. The CDR3, as DNA: TGTGCCATCAGTGAGTCGGCAGGGGCTGCCGCCTACGAGCAGTACTTC. Its translation is CAISESAGAAAYEQYF.

The chain links TRBV19 to TRBJ2-6; D could derive from TRBD1 or TRBD2 (5 bases each). Germline assignment: CDR1 LNHDA and CDR2 SQIVND (reference sequence). V was clipped by 6 bases and J by 2 bases, with 17 bases between them. The CDR3 sequence is 17 residues long. This CDR3 reads CASRSGQEPPGANVLTF. The DNA for the CDR3 is TGTGCCAGTAGGTCGGGGCAGGAACCCCCTGGGGCCAACGTCCTGACTTTC.

V is TRBV4-1 and J is TRBJ1-5; D gene unclear. This CDR3 is built from 15 residues. V lost 0 bases, J lost 3 bases, and 9 bases lay in between. CDR1 is MGHRA and CDR2 is YSYEKL in the germline V gene. The CDR3 protein is CASSQEPSLNQPQHF. The DNA of the CDR3 is TGCGCCAGCAGCCAAGAACCCAGCCTCAATCAGCCCCAGCATTTT.